Included here is one T cell receptor beta chain sequence, with context. The antigen remains undetermined. Libraries were prepared by immunoSEQ multiplex PCR; TCRdb keeps only in-frame clonotypes and omits some of them. The repertoire consists of about 77,000 clones, with over 65% occurring once and the leading ten covering 8% to 10%. The V segment lost 3 bases and the J segment 1 base; nucleotides outside the gene matches: 2. The CDR3 spans 14 residues. Germline CDR1 is MGHDK and CDR2 is SYGVNS. The data derive from a study of radiotherapy plus CTLA-4 blockade in lung cancer. About the research overall: Disease control was seen in 31% of patients, objective responses in roughly 19%.

Study-level results: Blood-borne expansion of tumor-derived TCR clones followed radiotherapy plus ipilimumab.

The sample was peripheral blood, taken from a patient treated with radiotherapy plus ipilimumab. This TCR derives from a human donor with non-small cell lung cancer whose response to radiotherapy plus ipilimumab could not be evaluated. The V and J genes are TRBV25-1 and TRBJ1-1; 7 bases fit TRBD1. CDR3 bases: TGTGCCAGCAGTGAGCGGACAGGGAACACTGAAGCTTTCTTT. It is translated as CASSERTGNTEAFF.